This passage covers 26 T cell receptor beta chains from one sample sequenced in a study of shared clonotypes between healthy human individuals. Using immunoSEQ multiplex PCR, the repertoire was profiled, and TCRdb retains in-frame clones only, with some absent. The sample has around 1.9 million clones, approximately 92% seen once. Naive CD8 populations comprised CD45RO-negative cells positively selected for CCR7, excluding terminally differentiated effector memory CD45RA+ cells. Sequenced material: naive CD8+ T cells from PBMCs. The receptors derive from a man in his late teens or twenties in good health. Some clones in this sample may be carry-over from other donors' samples.

This chain connects TRBV6-5 to TRBJ2-1, with D possibly matching TRBD2 (6 bases). V was clipped by 0 bases and J by 8 bases, with 11 bases between them. Germline-derived CDR1 and CDR2 are MNHEY and SVGAGI. There are 14 residues in the CDR3. The CDR3 loop reads CASSYSRTGDEQFF. CDR3 nucleotides: TGTGCCAGCAGTTACTCCCGGACGGGGGATGAGCAGTTCTTC.

V gene TRBV27 combines with J gene TRBJ2-3; D perhaps matches TRBD2 (6 bases). Germline loops: CDR1 MNHEY, CDR2 SMNVEV (reference sequence). V was cut by 5 bases and J by 0 bases, with 15 bases left in between. The CDR3 contains 16 residues. CDR3 loop: CASSVLGGDSTDTQYF. The CDR3 DNA follows: TGTGCCAGCAGTGTCCTCGGCGGGGATAGCACAGATACGCAGTATTTT.

The V call is TRBV11-2, the J call TRBJ2-7, with D perhaps TRBD2 (6 bases). Germline V gene data show CDR1 as SGHAT and CDR2 as FQNNGV. V dropped 1 base and J dropped 2 bases, with 12 bases sitting between them. The CDR3 contains 15 residues. CDR3 DNA sequence: TGTGCCAGCAGCTTAGTCGGGGGACCCACCTACGAGCAGTACTTC. The encoded protein is CASSLVGGPTYEQYF. The full variable domain, with the rest looked up from reference TRBV11-2 and TRBJ2-7, is EAGVAQSPRYKIIEKRQSVAFWCNPISGHATLYWYQQILGQGPKLLIQFQNNGVVDDSQLPKDRFSAERLKGVDSTLKIQPAKLEDSAVYLCASSLVGGPTYEQYFGPGTRLTVT.

This chain uses TRBV6-1 with TRBJ1-2; D perhaps matches TRBD1 (6 bases). CDR3 length: 15 amino acids. The V end lost 3 bases, the J end lost 5 bases, and 16 bases lay between the germline ends. Germline V gene data show CDR1 as MNHNS and CDR2 as SASEGT. The CDR3 spells CASSDPGAGPYGYTF. The CDR3 DNA reads TGTGCCAGCAGTGATCCAGGGGCAGGCCCTTATGGCTACACCTTC.

This rearrangement joins TRBV28 to TRBJ2-5; D might be TRBD1 (6 bases). The end of the DNA fits TRBJ2-7 better, so the J call may be wrong. The CDR3 runs 13 residues. The germline gives CDR1 MDHEN, CDR2 SYDVKM. The CDR3: CASSPHRAYEQYF. CDR3 nucleotides: TGTGCCAGCAGTCCCCACAGGGCCTACGAGCAGTACTTC.

This clone was seen once. The V and J genes are TRBV7-7 and TRBJ2-7, with TRBD1 matching 8 bases. Germline V gene sequence: CDR1 SSHAT, CDR2 FNYEAQ (reference sequence). V shed 5 bases and J 5 bases; nucleotides not matched to a gene: 5. The CDR3 runs to 13 residues. CDR3 DNA: TGTGCCAGCAGCCCCGGACAGGGCCACGAGCAGTACTTC. Amino acids: CASSPGQGHEQYF.

Worth noting for this clone: Germline and junction disagree at one end, which may indicate a read error. This chain uses TRBV27 with TRBJ2-3, with D perhaps assigned TRBD1 or TRBD2 (6 bases each). Germline assignment: CDR1 MNHEY and CDR2 SMNVEV (reference sequence). The CDR3 extends over 13 amino acids. The CDR3 sequence: CASSLSRGGPRNF. CDR3 bases: TGTGCCAGCAGTTTATCGAGAGGGGGGCCCAGGAATTTT.

This clone was recorded once. This rearrangement joins TRBV27 to TRBJ2-3; D might be TRBD2 (6 bases). CDR3 size: 14 residues. The germline CDR1 and CDR2 sequences are MNHEY and SMNVEV (reference sequence). Between the trimmed V and J ends, which lost 3 bases and 4 bases, there was a span of 11 bases. CDR3 coding DNA: TGTGCCAGCAGTTTGAGGCGGGGCCCAGATACGCAGTATTTT. The encoded protein is CASSLRRGPDTQYF.

Turning to this clone: The same CDR3 arises from other DNA sequences in this sample as well. The V call is TRBV5-4, the J call TRBJ2-1; a possible D gene is TRBD1 (6 bases). CDR3 size: 14 residues. The ends were cut back, 0 bases at V and 2 bases at J, with 6 bases in the middle. CDR1 SGHNT and CDR2 YYREEE come from the germline V gene (reference sequence). The CDR3 loop reads CASSLAGAYNEQFF. The DNA for the CDR3 is TGTGCCAGCAGCTTGGCAGGGGCCTACAATGAGCAGTTCTTC.

The CDR3 sequence is CASSLGPGVNIQYF. In DNA, the CDR3 is TGTGCCAGTAGTTTGGGCCCTGGGGTAAACATTCAGTACTTC. This chain uses TRBV19 with TRBJ2-4, with no clear D. The V end was cut by 5 bases, the J end by 6 bases, with 14 bases between. This CDR3 is 14 amino acids long. Germline loops: CDR1 LNHDA, CDR2 SQIVND (reference sequence).

This chain uses TRBV28 with TRBJ2-1, with D unresolved. V lost 2 bases to trimming and J lost 9 bases, with 8 bases between them. Germline-derived CDR1 and CDR2 are MDHEN and SYDVKM. The CDR3 runs 12 residues. The CDR3 here is CASSLQHPEQFF. CDR3 DNA: TGTGCCAGCAGTTTACAGCATCCTGAGCAGTTCTTC.

The chain is built from TRBV5-6 and TRBJ1-1; tentatively, D is TRBD1 (5 bases). V lost 0 bases and J 4 bases, leaving 10 bases between the germline ends. This CDR3 has 14 residues. Per the germline V gene, CDR1 is SGHDT and CDR2 is YYEEEE. The CDR3 DNA reads TGTGCCAGCAGCTTGGTGCGGGGGTTCACTGAAGCTTTCTTT. Translated: CASSLVRGFTEAFF.

This clone was observed once. The chain couples TRBV6-4 to TRBJ2-4; D gene unclear. Germline V CDR1 and CDR2: MRHNA, SNTAGT. Trimming shortened V by 4 bases and J by 0 bases, and 13 bases separated the two germline ends. This CDR3 region has 16 residues. CDR3 coding DNA: TGTGCCAGCAGTGTGCCGAGCAAACTAGCCAAAAACATTCAGTACTTC. Its translation: CASSVPSKLAKNIQYF.

This chain connects TRBV19 to TRBJ2-5, with D possibly being TRBD2 (8 bases). V lost 3 bases and J lost 2, with 19 bases in between. The germline V gene encodes CDR1 LNHDA and CDR2 SQIVND (reference sequence). This CDR3 is 17 amino acids long. The CDR3 reads CASSIGRGHPKQETQYF. CDR3 DNA: TGTGCCAGTAGTATCGGGAGGGGGCACCCAAAGCAAGAGACCCAGTACTTC. Together with reference TRBV19 and TRBJ2-5, the CDR3 gives the full variable domain: DGGITQSPKYLFRKEGQNVTLSCEQNLNHDAMYWYRQDPGQGLRLIYYSQIVNDFQKGDIAEGYSVSREKKESFPLTVTSAQKNPTAFYLCASSIGRGHPKQETQYFGPGTRLLVL.

V and J are TRBV10-3 and TRBJ1-1; no firm D call. This CDR3 is 15 amino acids long. Germline V gene data show CDR1 as ENHRY and CDR2 as SYGVKD. V gave up 0 bases and J gave up 1 base, with 9 bases separating them. Here the CDR3 DNA reads TGTGCCATCAGTGAGTCGTCCCCAGGGAACACTGAAGCTTTCTTT. This gives the protein CAISESSPGNTEAFF.

Points on this clone: Distinct nucleotide sequences in the sample also encode this CDR3. This chain connects TRBV7-8 to TRBJ2-1, with D possibly being TRBD1 (5 bases). V lost 2 bases, J lost 0 bases, and 5 bases lay in between. There are 14 residues in the CDR3. The germline V gene encodes CDR1 SGHVS and CDR2 FQNEAQ. The CDR3, as DNA: TGTGCCAGCAGCTTAAGGGGCTCCTACAATGAGCAGTTCTTC. Translating gives CASSLRGSYNEQFF.

The chain is built from TRBV9 and TRBJ2-7, with TRBD2 matching over 10 bases. The CDR3 is 15 residues long. From germline, CDR1 is SGDLS and CDR2 YYNGEE. J was trimmed by 0 bases and V by 3 bases; bases with no gene match: 3. Written as DNA, the CDR3 is TGTGCCAGCAGCGGAACTAGCGGGGCCTCCTACGAGCAGTACTTC. It is translated as CASSGTSGASYEQYF. The variable domain in full, with the rest retrieved from reference TRBV9 and TRBJ2-7, is DSGVTQTPKHLITATGQRVTLRCSPRSGDLSVYWYQQSLDQGLQFLIQYYNGEERAKGNILERFSAQQFPDLHSELNLSSLELGDSALYFCASSGTSGASYEQYFGPGTRLTVT.

This chain connects TRBV5-1 to TRBJ2-2; 8 nucleotides line up with TRBD1. V lost 6 bases, J lost 4 bases, and 5 bases stayed unmatched. Germline V lookup: CDR1 SGHRS, CDR2 YFSETQ. The CDR3 runs to 14 residues. CDR3 in amino acids: CASMDRAITGELFF. CDR3 nucleotide sequence: TGCGCCAGCATGGACAGGGCGATCACCGGGGAGCTGTTTTTT.

This chain connects TRBV5-6 to TRBJ2-5; perhaps TRBD2 as D (6 bases). The germline V and J ends were trimmed by 4 bases and 3 bases, with 22 bases remaining between them. CDR1 SGHDT and CDR2 YYEEEE come from the germline V gene. The CDR3 extends over 17 amino acids. As DNA, the CDR3 is TGTGCCAGCAGCCAGAGACTCGCGGGACTTCGGGAAGAGACCCAGTACTTC. This sequence encodes CASSQRLAGLREETQYF.

The gene calls are TRBV9 and TRBJ2-1; 9 positions match TRBD2. CDR3 length: 17 amino acids. Germline values: CDR1 SGDLS, CDR2 YYNGEE. Germline trimming cut 4 bases from V and 7 bases from J; bases unmatched to any gene: 15. In DNA form, the CDR3 reads TGTGCCAGCAGCTTACCCGCCGGTAGCGGGAGCTCAAATGAGCAGTTCTTC. This codes for CASSLPAGSGSSNEQFF.

In this sample, this clone turned up once. The gene calls are TRBV10-3 and TRBJ1-1; D is ambiguous. The CDR3 consists of 15 residues. V gave up 0 bases and J gave up 10 bases, with 18 bases separating them. Per germline, CDR1 ENHRY and CDR2 SYGVKD. Written as DNA, the CDR3 is TGTGCCATCAGTGAGTCGATCCAAGGTGGGGAGGGAGCTTTCTTT. Encoded protein: CAISESIQGGEGAFF.

This clone was seen only once. The chain combines TRBV4-1 with TRBJ2-3, with D perhaps TRBD1 (6 bases). Germline CDR1 reads MGHRA; CDR2 reads YSYEKL. The V end was cut by 1 base, the J end by 1 base, with 9 bases between. There are 15 residues in the CDR3. The CDR3 spells CASSQVGGRTDTQYF. CDR3 bases: TGCGCCAGCAGCCAAGTAGGGGGACGCACAGATACGCAGTATTTT.

This rearrangement joins TRBV7-9 to TRBJ1-2; no clear D. This CDR3 contains 12 residues. V lost 0 bases and J 5 bases, leaving 4 bases between the germline ends. The V gene's germline CDR1 is SEHNR and CDR2 FQNEAQ (reference sequence). The CDR3 here is CASSLAAYGYTF. For the CDR3, the DNA is TGTGCCAGCAGCTTAGCCGCGTATGGCTACACCTTC.

The rearrangement links TRBV5-4 to TRBJ1-1, with 11 bases identical to TRBD1. Germline lookup yields CDR1 SGHNT and CDR2 YYREEE (reference sequence). V gave up 2 bases and J gave up 7 bases; unmatched junction bases: 4. This CDR3 comprises 14 residues. The CDR3 nucleotides are TGTGCCAGCAGCTTTACCGGGACAGGGGGTGAAGCTTTCTTT. Translated, it gives CASSFTGTGGEAFF.

The chain couples TRBV5-1 to TRBJ1-1; 8 positions agree with TRBD1. V shed 5 bases and J 8 bases; nucleotides not matched to a gene: 8. The CDR3 runs to 13 residues. CDR1 SGHRS and CDR2 YFSETQ come from the germline V gene. The CDR3 nucleotides read TGCGCCAGCAGGCGGACCGGGACAGGCGAAGCTTTCTTT. Translated, it gives CASRRTGTGEAFF.

The chain uses TRBV4-3 and TRBJ2-5; TRBD2 matches at 7 bases. The CDR3 has 15 residues. V lost 1 base to trimming and J lost 4 bases; unmatched junction nucleotides: 6. Germline values: CDR1 LGHNA, CDR2 YSLEER. The CDR3 spells CASSQGTSSGETQYF. The CDR3, as DNA: TGCGCCAGCAGCCAAGGGACTAGTAGTGGAGAGACCCAGTACTTC.